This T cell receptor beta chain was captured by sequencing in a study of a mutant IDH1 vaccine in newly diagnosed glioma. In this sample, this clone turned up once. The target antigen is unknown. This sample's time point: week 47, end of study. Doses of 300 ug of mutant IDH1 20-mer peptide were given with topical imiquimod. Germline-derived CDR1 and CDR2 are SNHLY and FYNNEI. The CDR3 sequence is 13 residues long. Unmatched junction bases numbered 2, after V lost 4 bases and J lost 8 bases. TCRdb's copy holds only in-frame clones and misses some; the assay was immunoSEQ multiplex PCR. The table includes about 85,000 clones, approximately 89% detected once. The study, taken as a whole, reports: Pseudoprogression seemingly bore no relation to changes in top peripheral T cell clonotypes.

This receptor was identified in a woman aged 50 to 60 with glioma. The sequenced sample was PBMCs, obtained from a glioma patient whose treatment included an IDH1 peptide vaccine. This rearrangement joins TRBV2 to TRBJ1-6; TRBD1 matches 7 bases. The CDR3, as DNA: TGTGCCAGCAGTGCAGGGGGTTATTCACCCCTCCACTTT. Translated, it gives CASSAGGYSPLHF.